A selection of T cell receptor beta chains follows, all from one sample in a study of early T cells in non-severe SARS-CoV-2 infection. TCRdb reanalysed the 5' RACE reads using MiXCR and keeps one entry per CDR3 protein. The sample consists of 68,000 or so distinct CDR3 sequences, under 13% of them appearing once. Input material: whole blood. These receptors were collected from an adult who was a healthcare worker with PCR-confirmed SARS-CoV-2 infection or an uninfected control (not recorded which). Both conserved end residues are part of each CDR3. D genes are given only for firm matches. Expanded clones get a size class; other rows say once, few or many, or leave the size out.

j_gene: TRBJ2-1; d_gene: TRBD2; v_gene: TRBV20-1; len: 16; abundance: -; CDR3aa: CSARGPSGSSYNEQFF; CDR3nt: TGCAGTGCTAGAGGCCCTAGCGGGAGCTCCTACAATGAGCAGTTCTTC
j_gene: TRBJ2-1; d_gene: -; v_gene: TRBV9; len: 12; abundance: -; CDR3aa: CASSAGTTGQFF; CDR3nt: TGTGCCAGCAGCGCAGGGACAACGGGGCAGTTCTTC
j_gene: TRBJ1-1; d_gene: -; v_gene: TRBV7-9; len: 13; abundance: -; CDR3aa: CASSLQVDTEAFF; CDR3nt: TGTGCCAGCAGCCTACAAGTTGACACTGAAGCTTTCTTT
j_gene: TRBJ2-1; d_gene: TRBD2; v_gene: TRBV7-7; len: 16; abundance: many; CDR3aa: CASRYTSGSSYNEQFF; CDR3nt: TGTGCCAGCAGATATACTAGCGGGAGCTCCTACAATGAGCAGTTCTTC
j_gene: TRBJ2-1; d_gene: TRBD2; v_gene: TRBV20-1; len: 15; abundance: -; CDR3aa: CSAGGDGTRHNEQFF; CDR3nt: TGCAGTGCTGGAGGGGACGGGACTAGACACAATGAGCAGTTCTTC
j_gene: TRBJ2-7; d_gene: TRBD1; v_gene: TRBV27; len: 14; abundance: -; CDR3aa: CASSSRDSSYEQYF; CDR3nt: TGTGCCAGCAGTTCCCGGGACAGCTCCTACGAGCAGTACTTC
j_gene: TRBJ2-5; d_gene: TRBD1; v_gene: TRBV7-2; len: 14; abundance: few; CDR3aa: CASSKDRGGETQYF; CDR3nt: TGTGCCAGCAGCAAGGACAGGGGAGGGGAGACCCAGTACTTC
j_gene: TRBJ2-5; d_gene: -; v_gene: TRBV2; len: 15; abundance: -; CDR3aa: CASSEAPQGQETQYF; CDR3nt: TGTGCCAGCAGTGAGGCCCCCCAGGGTCAAGAGACCCAGTACTTC
j_gene: TRBJ1-1; d_gene: -; v_gene: TRBV10-3; len: 13; abundance: -; CDR3aa: CASEAGVETEAFF; CDR3nt: TGTGCCAGCGAAGCCGGCGTGGAGACTGAAGCTTTCTTT
j_gene: TRBJ1-1; d_gene: -; v_gene: TRBV5-6; len: 12; abundance: -; CDR3aa: CASSLGQTEAFF; CDR3nt: TGTGCCAGCAGCTTGGGGCAGACTGAAGCTTTCTTT
j_gene: TRBJ1-2; d_gene: -; v_gene: TRBV20-1; len: 14; abundance: few; CDR3aa: CSAGRDGANYGYTF; CDR3nt: TGCAGTGCGGGAAGGGACGGGGCTAACTATGGCTACACCTTC
j_gene: TRBJ2-1; d_gene: TRBD2; v_gene: TRBV20-1; len: 16; abundance: many; CDR3aa: CSARDSSGRMLNEQFF; CDR3nt: TGCAGTGCTAGAGACTCTAGCGGGAGGATGCTTAATGAGCAGTTCTTC
j_gene: TRBJ2-7; d_gene: -; v_gene: TRBV7-8; len: 11; abundance: -; CDR3aa: CASSLTYEQYF; CDR3nt: TGTGCCAGCAGCTTGACGTACGAGCAGTACTTC
j_gene: TRBJ2-1; d_gene: -; v_gene: TRBV4-1; len: 14; abundance: few; CDR3aa: CASSHIQGTYEQFF; CDR3nt: TGCGCCAGCAGCCACATCCAGGGTACCTATGAGCAGTTCTTC
j_gene: TRBJ1-2; d_gene: TRBD1; v_gene: TRBV12-3/TRBV12-4; len: 12; abundance: few; CDR3aa: CASSYDRGGYTF; CDR3nt: TGTGCCAGCAGTTACGACAGGGGAGGCTACACCTTC
j_gene: TRBJ2-1; d_gene: TRBD2; v_gene: TRBV3-1; len: 15; abundance: few; CDR3aa: CASSRGASGYNEQFF; CDR3nt: TGTGCCAGCAGCCGAGGTGCTAGCGGTTACAATGAGCAGTTCTTC
j_gene: TRBJ2-1; d_gene: -; v_gene: TRBV20-1; len: 15; abundance: few; CDR3aa: CSARAGTRPYNEQFF; CDR3nt: TGCAGTGCCCGGGCCGGGACTCGTCCATACAATGAGCAGTTCTTC
j_gene: TRBJ2-7; d_gene: TRBD1; v_gene: TRBV4-1; len: 13; abundance: once; CDR3aa: CASSAGTGYEQYF; CDR3nt: TGCGCCAGCAGCGCCGGGACAGGGTACGAGCAGTACTTC
j_gene: TRBJ2-1; d_gene: -; v_gene: TRBV29-1; len: 11; abundance: once; CDR3aa: CSGGPYNEQFF; CDR3nt: TGCAGCGGTGGGCCCTACAATGAGCAGTTCTTC
j_gene: TRBJ1-4; d_gene: -; v_gene: TRBV7-9; len: 14; abundance: few; CDR3aa: CASSLARTPVKLFF; CDR3nt: TGTGCCAGCAGCTTAGCTAGAACACCGGTAAAACTGTTTTTT
j_gene: TRBJ2-5; d_gene: TRBD2; v_gene: TRBV20-1; len: 16; abundance: -; CDR3aa: CSARAASGRAAETQYF; CDR3nt: TGCAGTGCTAGAGCCGCTAGCGGGAGGGCCGCAGAGACCCAGTACTTC
j_gene: TRBJ1-2; d_gene: -; v_gene: TRBV7-2; len: 15; abundance: -; CDR3aa: CASSLAHRTNYGYTF; CDR3nt: TGTGCCAGCAGCTTAGCGCACAGAACTAACTATGGCTACACCTTC
j_gene: TRBJ2-7; d_gene: -; v_gene: TRBV2; len: 11; abundance: many; CDR3aa: CASSGAYEQYF; CDR3nt: TGTGCCAGCAGTGGGGCCTACGAGCAGTACTTC
j_gene: TRBJ1-2; d_gene: -; v_gene: TRBV5-6; len: 13; abundance: -; CDR3aa: CASSFRENYGYTF; CDR3nt: TGTGCCAGCAGCTTTCGTGAAAACTATGGCTACACCTTC
j_gene: TRBJ2-2; d_gene: -; v_gene: TRBV30; len: 13; abundance: many; CDR3aa: CAWTRHNTGELFF; CDR3nt: TGTGCCTGGACCCGACACAACACCGGGGAGCTGTTTTTT
j_gene: TRBJ1-1; d_gene: -; v_gene: TRBV2; len: 13; abundance: -; CDR3aa: CASSDSLNTEAFF; CDR3nt: TGTGCCAGCAGTGATAGCCTGAACACTGAAGCTTTCTTT
j_gene: TRBJ2-2; d_gene: -; v_gene: TRBV11-2; len: 13; abundance: -; CDR3aa: CASTHTNTGELFF; CDR3nt: TGTGCCAGCACCCACACTAACACCGGGGAGCTGTTTTTT
j_gene: TRBJ2-7; d_gene: -; v_gene: TRBV9; len: 16; abundance: many; CDR3aa: CASSAGVEQITYEQYF; CDR3nt: TGTGCCAGCAGCGCAGGTGTCGAACAGATTACCTACGAGCAGTACTTC
j_gene: TRBJ2-1; d_gene: TRBD1; v_gene: TRBV4-1; len: 14; abundance: -; CDR3aa: CASRTRTGANEQFF; CDR3nt: TGCGCCAGCCGCACCAGGACAGGGGCCAATGAGCAGTTCTTC
j_gene: TRBJ2-5; d_gene: -; v_gene: TRBV5-1; len: 15; abundance: few; CDR3aa: CASSFGGYFRETQYF; CDR3nt: TGCGCCAGCAGCTTCGGAGGGTATTTCAGAGAGACCCAGTACTTC
j_gene: TRBJ2-3; d_gene: TRBD2; v_gene: TRBV10-3; len: 14; abundance: few; CDR3aa: CAIERERGTDTQYF; CDR3nt: TGTGCCATTGAGCGGGAGAGAGGAACAGATACGCAGTATTTT
j_gene: TRBJ2-5; d_gene: -; v_gene: TRBV27; len: 13; abundance: few; CDR3aa: CASSFFKGETQYF; CDR3nt: TGTGCCAGCAGTTTTTTTAAAGGAGAGACCCAGTACTTC
j_gene: TRBJ2-3; d_gene: -; v_gene: TRBV18; len: 15; abundance: -; CDR3aa: CASYPPGLRTDTQYF; CDR3nt: TGTGCCAGTTACCCTCCGGGACTTCGGACAGATACGCAGTATTTT
j_gene: TRBJ2-4; d_gene: TRBD1; v_gene: TRBV20-1; len: 15; abundance: -; CDR3aa: CSARAGQGLRNIQYF; CDR3nt: TGCAGTGCTAGAGCCGGACAGGGGTTAAGAAACATTCAGTACTTC
j_gene: TRBJ2-1; d_gene: TRBD1; v_gene: TRBV5-1; len: 15; abundance: many; CDR3aa: CASSWDRGPYNEQFF; CDR3nt: TGCGCCAGCAGCTGGGACAGGGGCCCCTACAATGAGCAGTTCTTC
j_gene: TRBJ1-1; d_gene: -; v_gene: TRBV29-1; len: 15; abundance: many; CDR3aa: CSVETTSRVNTEAFF; CDR3nt: TGCAGCGTTGAAACAACGAGCAGGGTGAATACTGAAGCTTTCTTT
j_gene: TRBJ2-7; d_gene: -; v_gene: TRBV20-1; len: 13; abundance: few; CDR3aa: CSANSGYRNEQYF; CDR3nt: TGCAGTGCTAATAGCGGCTACCGGAACGAGCAGTACTTC
j_gene: TRBJ2-6; d_gene: -; v_gene: TRBV4-3; len: 17; abundance: -; CDR3aa: CASSLASEVSGANVLTF; CDR3nt: TGCGCCAGCAGCTTAGCGTCGGAGGTGTCTGGGGCCAACGTCCTGACTTTC
j_gene: TRBJ2-7; d_gene: TRBD2; v_gene: TRBV12-3/TRBV12-4; len: 14; abundance: many; CDR3aa: CASSPGTIVNEQYF; CDR3nt: TGTGCCAGCAGCCCAGGGACTATTGTCAACGAGCAGTACTTC
j_gene: TRBJ2-4; d_gene: TRBD2; v_gene: TRBV27; len: 16; abundance: many; CDR3aa: CASSSLAALAKNIQYF; CDR3nt: TGTGCCAGCAGTTCTCTAGCGGCCCTAGCCAAAAACATTCAGTACTTC
j_gene: TRBJ1-5; d_gene: -; v_gene: TRBV5-1; len: 14; abundance: few; CDR3aa: CASSLVGPDQPQHF; CDR3nt: TGCGCCAGCAGCTTGGTAGGCCCAGATCAGCCCCAGCATTTT
j_gene: TRBJ2-2; d_gene: -; v_gene: TRBV4-3; len: 16; abundance: -; CDR3aa: CASSQGAFVDTGELFF; CDR3nt: TGCGCCAGCAGCCAAGGGGCATTTGTAGACACCGGGGAGCTGTTTTTT
j_gene: TRBJ1-3; d_gene: -; v_gene: TRBV28; len: 13; abundance: -; CDR3aa: CASINRVGNTIYF; CDR3nt: TGTGCCAGCATTAACAGGGTTGGAAACACCATATATTTT
j_gene: TRBJ2-7; d_gene: -; v_gene: TRBV7-6; len: 15; abundance: -; CDR3aa: CASSLAPGKGHEQYF; CDR3nt: TGTGCCAGCAGCTTAGCGCCCGGGAAGGGGCACGAGCAGTACTTC
j_gene: TRBJ2-4; d_gene: -; v_gene: TRBV4-1; len: 18; abundance: few; CDR3aa: CASSLPLPGAGAKNIQYF; CDR3nt: TGCGCCAGCAGCCTTCCCCTGCCAGGGGCGGGAGCCAAAAACATTCAGTACTTC
j_gene: TRBJ2-1; d_gene: TRBD2; v_gene: TRBV7-6; len: 14; abundance: few; CDR3aa: CASSAVTSGSEQFF; CDR3nt: TGTGCCAGCAGCGCCGTCACTAGCGGGAGTGAGCAGTTCTTC
j_gene: TRBJ2-1; d_gene: -; v_gene: TRBV10-3; len: 11; abundance: few; CDR3aa: CAISVGDEQFF; CDR3nt: TGTGCCATCAGTGTTGGAGATGAGCAGTTCTTC
j_gene: TRBJ1-1; d_gene: TRBD1; v_gene: TRBV12-3/TRBV12-4; len: 14; abundance: many; CDR3aa: CASSIGGPNTEAFF; CDR3nt: TGTGCCAGCAGCATAGGGGGCCCGAACACTGAAGCTTTCTTT
j_gene: TRBJ2-2; d_gene: -; v_gene: TRBV20-1; len: 13; abundance: -; CDR3aa: CSARQSNTGELFF; CDR3nt: TGCAGTGCTAGACAGTCGAACACCGGGGAGCTGTTTTTT
j_gene: TRBJ1-2; d_gene: TRBD1; v_gene: TRBV27; len: 13; abundance: many; CDR3aa: CASSWTGGDGYTF; CDR3nt: TGTGCCAGCAGCTGGACAGGGGGCGACGGCTACACCTTC
j_gene: TRBJ2-7; d_gene: -; v_gene: TRBV6-2/TRBV6-3; len: 11; abundance: few; CDR3aa: CASSQHYEQYF; CDR3nt: TGTGCCAGCAGCCAACATTACGAGCAGTACTTC
j_gene: TRBJ1-5; d_gene: -; v_gene: TRBV12-3/TRBV12-4; len: 14; abundance: many; CDR3aa: CASRETADNQPQHF; CDR3nt: TGTGCCAGCAGGGAGACAGCTGACAATCAGCCCCAGCATTTT
j_gene: TRBJ1-1; d_gene: -; v_gene: TRBV2; len: 12; abundance: -; CDR3aa: CASLGHKGEAFF; CDR3nt: TGTGCCAGTTTGGGACACAAAGGGGAAGCTTTCTTT
j_gene: TRBJ2-5; d_gene: TRBD2; v_gene: TRBV7-9; len: 14; abundance: -; CDR3aa: CASSLDRGEETQYF; CDR3nt: TGTGCCAGCAGCTTAGACCGGGGGGAAGAGACCCAGTACTTC
j_gene: TRBJ2-3; d_gene: -; v_gene: TRBV5-1; len: 12; abundance: -; CDR3aa: CASSFRWDTQYF; CDR3nt: TGCGCCAGCAGCTTTAGGTGGGATACGCAGTATTTT